This T cell receptor (beta chain) comes out of a study of cytomegalovirus exposure and HLA in healthy donors. General study results and limits: The authors listed some 160 TCR beta chains as cytomegalovirus-associated. Subsequent analysis found a tendency for first-cohort TCR clusters to co-occur within the 120 or so validation repertoires.

V gave up 2 bases and J gave up 1 base; unmatched junction bases: 1. This CDR3 is built from 15 residues. Germline CDR1 SGHTA, CDR2 FQGNSA. Worth noting for this clone: Its antigen is undetermined.

The repertoire was sequenced with immunoSEQ multiplex PCR; TCRdb's copy has only in-frame clones and lacks some. This sample has under 200,000 clones; less than 95% occur once, and the top ten carry approximately 3%. The chain links TRBV7-2 to TRBJ1-3, with 8 positions matching TRBD1. The sample comprised PBMCs. This clonotype was sampled from a woman between 18 and 29 years old in good health and CMV-seropositive. For the CDR3, the DNA is TGTGCCAGCAGCTTATGGACAGGGTCTGGAAACACCATATATTTT. This translates into CASSLWTGSGNTIYF.